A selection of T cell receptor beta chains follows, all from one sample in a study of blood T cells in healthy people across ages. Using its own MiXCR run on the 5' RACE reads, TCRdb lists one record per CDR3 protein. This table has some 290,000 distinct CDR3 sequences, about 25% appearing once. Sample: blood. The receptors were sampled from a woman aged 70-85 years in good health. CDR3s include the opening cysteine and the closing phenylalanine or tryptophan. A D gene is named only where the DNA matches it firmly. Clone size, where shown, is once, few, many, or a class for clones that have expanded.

CDR3nt: TGTGCCAGCAGACCAAGGGACACTGGACTAGCGGCTGAGCAGTTCTTC
CDR3aa: CASRPRDTGLAAEQFF
d_gene: TRBD2
abundance: few
v_gene: TRBV2
j_gene: TRBJ2-1

CDR3nt: TGCAGTGCTAGCGCACGATCCACTGAAGCTTTCTTT
CDR3aa: CSASARSTEAFF
d_gene: -
abundance: few
v_gene: TRBV20-1
j_gene: TRBJ1-1

CDR3nt: TGTGCCAGCAGCCAAGTTAAGGGATACCGGGACAGGGTCGAGCAGTACTTC
CDR3aa: CASSQVKGYRDRVEQYF
d_gene: TRBD1
abundance: -
v_gene: TRBV4-2
j_gene: TRBJ2-7

CDR3nt: TGCAGTGCTAGTTCATTGGGGGACCCCGATCAGCCCCAGCATTTT
CDR3aa: CSASSLGDPDQPQHF
d_gene: -
abundance: many
v_gene: TRBV20-1
j_gene: TRBJ1-5

CDR3nt: TGTGCCAGCAGCCCCCCATTGGGACAGGGTAAAAACACTGAAGCTTTCTTT
CDR3aa: CASSPPLGQGKNTEAFF
d_gene: TRBD1
abundance: -
v_gene: TRBV4-2
j_gene: TRBJ1-1

CDR3nt: TGCGCCAGCAGCCAAGAGACAGGAACCTTCTCTGGAAACACCATATATTTT
CDR3aa: CASSQETGTFSGNTIYF
d_gene: -
abundance: -
v_gene: TRBV4-3
j_gene: TRBJ1-3

CDR3nt: TGCAGCGTTCGGGGGCTTGGCGAGCAGTACTTC
CDR3aa: CSVRGLGEQYF
d_gene: -
abundance: many
v_gene: TRBV29-1
j_gene: TRBJ2-7

CDR3nt: TGTGCCAGCAGCTTAAGGAGACAGTACACTGAAGCTTTCTTT
CDR3aa: CASSLRRQYTEAFF
d_gene: -
abundance: -
v_gene: TRBV7-2
j_gene: TRBJ1-1

CDR3nt: TGCGCCAGCAGTTGGGAGGCACAGGTGAACACTGAAGCTTTCTTT
CDR3aa: CASSWEAQVNTEAFF
d_gene: -
abundance: -
v_gene: TRBV5-1
j_gene: TRBJ1-1

CDR3nt: TGTGCCAGCAGCTTAGTATCAGGAAACTACGAGCAGTACTTC
CDR3aa: CASSLVSGNYEQYF
d_gene: -
abundance: -
v_gene: TRBV7-2
j_gene: TRBJ2-7

CDR3nt: TGTGCCAGCGGAACCGGGAAATCCTACAATGAGCAGTTCTTC
CDR3aa: CASGTGKSYNEQFF
d_gene: -
abundance: -
v_gene: TRBV2
j_gene: TRBJ2-1

CDR3nt: TGCAGCGGTGAGGGGTGGCAGCCCCAGCATTTT
CDR3aa: CSGEGWQPQHF
d_gene: -
abundance: -
v_gene: TRBV29-1
j_gene: TRBJ1-5

CDR3nt: TGTGCCAGCAGTTTGCCTAACGGATTATCCTACGAGCAGTACTTC
CDR3aa: CASSLPNGLSYEQYF
d_gene: -
abundance: -
v_gene: TRBV28
j_gene: TRBJ2-7

CDR3nt: TGCGCCAGCAGTGAGTCGAGGAGACAGAGGAGAGAGACCCAGTACTTC
CDR3aa: CASSESRRQRRETQYF
d_gene: -
abundance: few
v_gene: TRBV10-2
j_gene: TRBJ2-5

CDR3nt: TGTGCCAGCAGCCCAAGCTCGCCCGGGACTAGCTACACAGATACGCAGTATTTT
CDR3aa: CASSPSSPGTSYTDTQYF
d_gene: TRBD2
abundance: few
v_gene: TRBV3-1
j_gene: TRBJ2-3

CDR3nt: TGTGCCAGCAGTCACAGGGGGACTGAGCAGTTCTTC
CDR3aa: CASSHRGTEQFF
d_gene: TRBD1
abundance: few
v_gene: TRBV2
j_gene: TRBJ2-1

CDR3nt: TGCAGTGCTCGACTGACGAATAGCAATCAGCCCCAGCATTTT
CDR3aa: CSARLTNSNQPQHF
d_gene: -
abundance: -
v_gene: TRBV20-1
j_gene: TRBJ1-5

CDR3nt: TGCGCCAGCAGCCAAGAACAGGGGATGAACACTGAAGCTTTCTTT
CDR3aa: CASSQEQGMNTEAFF
d_gene: TRBD1
abundance: -
v_gene: TRBV4-3
j_gene: TRBJ1-1

CDR3nt: TGTGCCAGCAGTTCAATAGTCCGGGACAGGACCCAAGAGACCCAGTACTTC
CDR3aa: CASSSIVRDRTQETQYF
d_gene: TRBD1
abundance: -
v_gene: TRBV28
j_gene: TRBJ2-5

CDR3nt: TGTGCCACCAGTGATTTTCTGGACAGCCAGTTCTTC
CDR3aa: CATSDFLDSQFF
d_gene: -
abundance: -
v_gene: TRBV24-1
j_gene: TRBJ2-1

CDR3nt: TGTGCCAGCAGTGACCTACAGGGGCCGCCCCCTATCGAGCAGTACTTC
CDR3aa: CASSDLQGPPPIEQYF
d_gene: TRBD1
abundance: few
v_gene: TRBV2
j_gene: TRBJ2-7

CDR3nt: TGTGCCACCAGCAGAGGTGCGACTAGCGAAGAGACCCAGTACTTC
CDR3aa: CATSRGATSEETQYF
d_gene: TRBD2
abundance: many
v_gene: TRBV15
j_gene: TRBJ2-5

CDR3nt: TGTGCCAGCAGGAGGGACTTTTACAATGAGCAGTTCTTC
CDR3aa: CASRRDFYNEQFF
d_gene: -
abundance: -
v_gene: TRBV28
j_gene: TRBJ2-1

CDR3nt: TGTGCCAGCAGCCCGCGAGAGGGATTCGAGTTCTTC
CDR3aa: CASSPREGFEFF
d_gene: -
abundance: few
v_gene: TRBV7-9
j_gene: TRBJ2-1

CDR3nt: TGCGCCAGCAGAGGGGGCCACGAGCAGTACTTC
CDR3aa: CASRGGHEQYF
d_gene: TRBD1
abundance: many
v_gene: TRBV5-1
j_gene: TRBJ2-7

CDR3nt: TGTGCCAGCTCACCAGCGCAGCAAGAGACCCAGTACTTC
CDR3aa: CASSPAQQETQYF
d_gene: -
abundance: -
v_gene: TRBV18
j_gene: TRBJ2-5

CDR3nt: TGTGCCAGCAGCTTAGGGTTCGACAGGGAAGGCCAAGAGACCCAGTACTTC
CDR3aa: CASSLGFDREGQETQYF
d_gene: TRBD1
abundance: few
v_gene: TRBV7-9
j_gene: TRBJ2-5

CDR3nt: TGTGCCAGTACGTCAGGACAGGGCTCAGATACGCAGTATTTT
CDR3aa: CASTSGQGSDTQYF
d_gene: TRBD1
abundance: few
v_gene: TRBV19
j_gene: TRBJ2-3

CDR3nt: TGTGCCAGCAGTTACTCCGGCGTCTCGGGGGCTTTCTTT
CDR3aa: CASSYSGVSGAFF
d_gene: -
abundance: few
v_gene: TRBV6-5
j_gene: TRBJ1-1

CDR3nt: TGTGCCAGCAGCGTAGGAACTGTAAGGGGCGGGGAGCTGTTTTTT
CDR3aa: CASSVGTVRGGELFF
d_gene: -
abundance: few
v_gene: TRBV9
j_gene: TRBJ2-2

CDR3nt: TGTGCCAGCAGTTACTATGAGACCCAGTACTTC
CDR3aa: CASSYYETQYF
d_gene: -
abundance: -
v_gene: TRBV6-5
j_gene: TRBJ2-5

CDR3nt: TGTGCCAGCAGACCCGGGACAGTGAACACTGAAGCTTTCTTT
CDR3aa: CASRPGTVNTEAFF
d_gene: TRBD1
abundance: few
v_gene: TRBV6-5
j_gene: TRBJ1-1

CDR3nt: TGTGCCAGCAGTGCCCAGACTAGCGGGGCCTACAATGAGCAGTTCTTC
CDR3aa: CASSAQTSGAYNEQFF
d_gene: TRBD2
abundance: few
v_gene: TRBV2
j_gene: TRBJ2-1

CDR3nt: TGTGCCAGCAGGTCGCAGGGAAATTCACCCCTCCACTTT
CDR3aa: CASRSQGNSPLHF
d_gene: -
abundance: -
v_gene: TRBV6-1
j_gene: TRBJ1-6

CDR3nt: TGTGCCAGCAGTCCTATAGCGGGAGTTAACACCGGGGAGCTGTTTTTT
CDR3aa: CASSPIAGVNTGELFF
d_gene: TRBD2
abundance: many
v_gene: TRBV5-5
j_gene: TRBJ2-2

CDR3nt: TGTGCCAGCAGCGTAAAGGACAACAATTCACCCCTCCACTTT
CDR3aa: CASSVKDNNSPLHF
d_gene: -
abundance: few
v_gene: TRBV9
j_gene: TRBJ1-6

CDR3nt: TGTGCCAGCAGCTTCGATTGGACTAGCTCCTACGAGCAGTACTTC
CDR3aa: CASSFDWTSSYEQYF
d_gene: TRBD2
abundance: few
v_gene: TRBV7-2
j_gene: TRBJ2-7

CDR3nt: TGCGCCAGCAGCCCACTGGGACTAAATGAGCAGTTCTTC
CDR3aa: CASSPLGLNEQFF
d_gene: TRBD2
abundance: -
v_gene: TRBV4-1
j_gene: TRBJ2-1

CDR3nt: TGTGCCAGCAGCCCTAGCGGGAGTCAATACAATGAGCAGTTCTTC
CDR3aa: CASSPSGSQYNEQFF
d_gene: TRBD2
abundance: many
v_gene: TRBV7-2
j_gene: TRBJ2-1

CDR3nt: TGTGCCAGCAGCCTGACGGACCGAAGCACAGATACGCAGTATTTT
CDR3aa: CASSLTDRSTDTQYF
d_gene: -
abundance: -
v_gene: TRBV11-2
j_gene: TRBJ2-3

CDR3nt: TGTGCCAGCAGCCCGGTTTGGAGGGATGAGCAGTTCTTC
CDR3aa: CASSPVWRDEQFF
d_gene: -
abundance: -
v_gene: TRBV7-9
j_gene: TRBJ2-1

CDR3nt: TGTGCCAGTAATGGGGGGGCGTCGGCCAAAAACATTCAGTACTTC
CDR3aa: CASNGGASAKNIQYF
d_gene: -
abundance: -
v_gene: TRBV19
j_gene: TRBJ2-4

CDR3nt: TGCAGTGCTAACCCCGCAACAGGGGAGATTTACGAGCAGTACTTC
CDR3aa: CSANPATGEIYEQYF
d_gene: TRBD1
abundance: -
v_gene: TRBV20-1
j_gene: TRBJ2-7

CDR3nt: TGTGCCAGCAGCTTTATAGGCACCGGGGAGCTGTTTTTT
CDR3aa: CASSFIGTGELFF
d_gene: -
abundance: few
v_gene: TRBV7-9
j_gene: TRBJ2-2

CDR3nt: TGCAGTGCTAGACCAAACCGACTAGCGAGCTCCTACGAGCAGTACTTC
CDR3aa: CSARPNRLASSYEQYF
d_gene: TRBD2
abundance: -
v_gene: TRBV20-1
j_gene: TRBJ2-7

CDR3nt: TGTGCCAGCACCCCCTCTCGAAGCTCCTACAATGAGCAGTTCTTC
CDR3aa: CASTPSRSSYNEQFF
d_gene: -
abundance: -
v_gene: TRBV28
j_gene: TRBJ2-1

CDR3nt: TGTGCCAGCAGGGAGAGCTCTGGGGCCAACGTCCTGACTTTC
CDR3aa: CASRESSGANVLTF
d_gene: -
abundance: -
v_gene: TRBV6-1
j_gene: TRBJ2-6

CDR3nt: TGTGCCAGCAGCCCAGGGACAGGACGCACAGATACGCAGTATTTT
CDR3aa: CASSPGTGRTDTQYF
d_gene: TRBD1
abundance: few
v_gene: TRBV7-6
j_gene: TRBJ2-3

CDR3nt: TGCAGTGCTCGTACAGGGGCCAATTCACTCCTCCACTTT
CDR3aa: CSARTGANSLLHF
d_gene: TRBD1
abundance: -
v_gene: TRBV20-1
j_gene: TRBJ1-6

CDR3nt: TGCGCCAGCAGCTGGACAGGGATTCATACTGAAGCTTTCTTT
CDR3aa: CASSWTGIHTEAFF
d_gene: TRBD1
abundance: -
v_gene: TRBV5-1
j_gene: TRBJ1-1